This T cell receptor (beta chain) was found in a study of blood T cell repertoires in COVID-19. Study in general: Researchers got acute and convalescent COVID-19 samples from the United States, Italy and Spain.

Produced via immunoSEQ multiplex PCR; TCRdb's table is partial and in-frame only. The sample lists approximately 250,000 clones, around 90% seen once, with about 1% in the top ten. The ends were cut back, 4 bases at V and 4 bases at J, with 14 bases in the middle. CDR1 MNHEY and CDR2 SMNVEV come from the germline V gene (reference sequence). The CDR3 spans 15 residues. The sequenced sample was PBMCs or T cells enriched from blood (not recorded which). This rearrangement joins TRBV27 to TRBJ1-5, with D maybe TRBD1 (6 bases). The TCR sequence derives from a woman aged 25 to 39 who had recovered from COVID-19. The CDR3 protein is CASSSPGQRNQPQHF. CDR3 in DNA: TGTGCCAGCAGTTCTCCGGGACAACGAAATCAGCCCCAGCATTTT.